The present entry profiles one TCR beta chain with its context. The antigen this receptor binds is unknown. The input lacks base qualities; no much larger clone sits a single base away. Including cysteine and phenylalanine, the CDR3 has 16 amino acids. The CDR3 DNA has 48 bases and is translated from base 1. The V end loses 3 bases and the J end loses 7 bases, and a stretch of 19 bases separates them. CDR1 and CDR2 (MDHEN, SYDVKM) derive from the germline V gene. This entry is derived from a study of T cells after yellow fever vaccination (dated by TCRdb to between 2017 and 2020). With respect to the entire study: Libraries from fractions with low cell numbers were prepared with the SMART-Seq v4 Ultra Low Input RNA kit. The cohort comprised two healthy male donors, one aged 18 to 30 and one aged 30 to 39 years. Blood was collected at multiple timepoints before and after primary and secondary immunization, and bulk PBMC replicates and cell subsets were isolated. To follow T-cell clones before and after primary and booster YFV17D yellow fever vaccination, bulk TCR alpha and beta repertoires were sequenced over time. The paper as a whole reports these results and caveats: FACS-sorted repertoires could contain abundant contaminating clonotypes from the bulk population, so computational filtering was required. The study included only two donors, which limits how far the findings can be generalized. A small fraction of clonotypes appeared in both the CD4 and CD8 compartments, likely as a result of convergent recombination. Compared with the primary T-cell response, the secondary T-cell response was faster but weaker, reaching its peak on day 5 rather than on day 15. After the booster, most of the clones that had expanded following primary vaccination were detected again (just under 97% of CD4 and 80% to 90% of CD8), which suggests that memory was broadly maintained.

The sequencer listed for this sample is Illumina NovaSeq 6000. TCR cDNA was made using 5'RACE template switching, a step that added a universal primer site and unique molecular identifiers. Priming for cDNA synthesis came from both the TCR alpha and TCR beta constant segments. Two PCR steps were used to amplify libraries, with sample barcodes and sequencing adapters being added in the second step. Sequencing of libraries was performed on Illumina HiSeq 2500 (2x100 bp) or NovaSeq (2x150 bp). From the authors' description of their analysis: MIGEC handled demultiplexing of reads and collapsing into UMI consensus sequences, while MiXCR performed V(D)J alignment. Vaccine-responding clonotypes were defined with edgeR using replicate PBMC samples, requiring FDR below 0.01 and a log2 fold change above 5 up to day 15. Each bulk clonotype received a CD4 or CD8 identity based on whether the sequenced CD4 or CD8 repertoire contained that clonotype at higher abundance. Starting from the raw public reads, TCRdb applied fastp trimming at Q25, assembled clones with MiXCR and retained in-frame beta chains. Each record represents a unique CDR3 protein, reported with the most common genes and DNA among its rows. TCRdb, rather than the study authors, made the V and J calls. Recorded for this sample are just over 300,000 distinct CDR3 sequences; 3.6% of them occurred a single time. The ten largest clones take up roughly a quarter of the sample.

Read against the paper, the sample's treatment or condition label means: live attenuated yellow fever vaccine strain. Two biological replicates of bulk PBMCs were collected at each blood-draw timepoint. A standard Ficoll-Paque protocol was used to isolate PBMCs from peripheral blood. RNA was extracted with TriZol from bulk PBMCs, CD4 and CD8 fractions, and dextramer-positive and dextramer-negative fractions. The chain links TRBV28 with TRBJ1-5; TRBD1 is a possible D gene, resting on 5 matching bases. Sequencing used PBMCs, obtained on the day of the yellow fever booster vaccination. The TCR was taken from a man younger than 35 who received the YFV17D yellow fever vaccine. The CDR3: CASSFLQGTLVQPQHF. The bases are TGTGCCAGCAGTTTCTTGCAGGGAACGCTTGTACAGCCCCAGCATTTT.